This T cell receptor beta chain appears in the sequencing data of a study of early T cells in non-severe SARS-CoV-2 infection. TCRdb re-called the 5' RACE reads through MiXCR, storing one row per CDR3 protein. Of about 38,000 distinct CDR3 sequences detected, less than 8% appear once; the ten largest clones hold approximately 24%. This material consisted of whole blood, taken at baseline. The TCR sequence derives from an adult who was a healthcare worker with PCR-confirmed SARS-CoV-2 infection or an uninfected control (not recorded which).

For the CDR3, the DNA is TGCGCCAGCGGGGACTCCAGGGATCAGCCCCAGCATTTT. This codes for CASGDSRDQPQHF. The chain has TRBV10-2 and TRBJ1-5, with D perhaps TRBD1 (5 bases). CDR3 length equals 13 residues. Between the trimmed V and J ends, which lost 8 bases and 5 bases, there was a span of 13 bases. CDR1 WSHSY and CDR2 SAAADI come from the germline V gene.